Sequencing of this T cell receptor (beta chain) was carried out in a study of blood T cell repertoires in COVID-19. The CDR3 has 16 amino acids. The V end was cut by 0 bases, the J end by 4 bases, with 12 bases between. The V gene's germline CDR1 is MGHRA and CDR2 YSYEKL. In the source study's methods: Reference gene primer amplification yielded estimated nucleated cell counts. The repertoire was sequenced with immunoSEQ multiplex PCR; TCRdb's copy has only in-frame clones and lacks some. D and trimming were read from the DNA, whereas the V and J calls and clone size are those reported in that table. Here the sample spans 250,000 to 300,000 clones, around 88% being singletons.

The sequenced sample was peripheral blood. The source of this sequence is a woman aged 25-40 years who had recovered from COVID-19. The rearrangement uses TRBV4-1 and TRBJ1-4; D is undetermined. The CDR3 loop is CASSQDATADNEKLFF. Here the CDR3 DNA reads TGCGCCAGCAGCCAAGATGCAACAGCCGATAATGAAAAACTGTTTTTT.